These T cell receptor beta chains were read from a single sample in a study of blood T cell repertoires in COVID-19. The assay was immunoSEQ multiplex PCR, and TCRdb's table has in-frame clones only and misses some. Found here are 200,000 to 300,000 clones, about 83% of them singletons; the top ten hold roughly 5%. Sequencing was performed on peripheral blood. These receptors came from a human donor in a cohort sampled during active COVID-19. Both conserved end residues are part of each CDR3. The order of the fields is clone size, D gene, V gene, J gene, CDR3 length, CDR3 DNA, CDR3 protein. D genes are given only for firm matches. Clone size appears in some rows only: once, few, many, or a class for an expanded clone.

clone_size: -; d_call: -; v_call: TRBV10-3; j_call: TRBJ1-1; cdr3_length: 12; cdr3_nt: TGTGCCATCAGGGAAACACAGGAACAAGCTTTCTTT; cdr3_aa: CAIRETQEQAFF
clone_size: -; d_call: -; v_call: TRBV9; j_call: TRBJ1-2; cdr3_length: 14; cdr3_nt: TGTGCCAGCAGCGTTGGGGGGGCTGGCATAGGCTACACCTTC; cdr3_aa: CASSVGGAGIGYTF
clone_size: -; d_call: TRBD1; v_call: TRBV2; j_call: TRBJ2-7; cdr3_length: 14; cdr3_nt: TGTGCCAGCATGGAGACAGGGGCTTTAAACGAGCAGTACTTC; cdr3_aa: CASMETGALNEQYF
clone_size: -; d_call: -; v_call: TRBV28; j_call: TRBJ1-5; cdr3_length: 13; cdr3_nt: TGTGCCAGCAGTCGTAGGGGAGGACAGCCCCAGCATTTT; cdr3_aa: CASSRRGGQPQHF
clone_size: -; d_call: -; v_call: TRBV6-6; j_call: TRBJ2-1; cdr3_length: 14; cdr3_nt: TGTGCCAGCAGTTACGAGGGTGGTAACAATGAGCAGTTCTTC; cdr3_aa: CASSYEGGNNEQFF
clone_size: once; d_call: TRBD1; v_call: TRBV9; j_call: TRBJ2-7; cdr3_length: 18; cdr3_nt: TGTGCCAGCAGCGTAGCTGGAAACCGGGACAGGGGAGCTGACGAGCAGTACTTC; cdr3_aa: CASSVAGNRDRGADEQYF
clone_size: -; d_call: TRBD1; v_call: TRBV6-1; j_call: TRBJ2-7; cdr3_length: 15; cdr3_nt: TGTGCCAGCAGTGAAGGGACAGGAGGTACCTACGAGCAGTACTTC; cdr3_aa: CASSEGTGGTYEQYF
clone_size: -; d_call: TRBD1; v_call: TRBV6-5; j_call: TRBJ1-5; cdr3_length: 14; cdr3_nt: TGTGCCAGCAGACTCAACAGGGGAGGACAGCCCCAGCATTTT; cdr3_aa: CASRLNRGGQPQHF
clone_size: -; d_call: TRBD2; v_call: TRBV11-3; j_call: TRBJ2-3; cdr3_length: 15; cdr3_nt: TGTGCCAGCAGCTCCATATTCGAAGCGGGGGATACGCAGTATTTT; cdr3_aa: CASSSIFEAGDTQYF
clone_size: -; d_call: -; v_call: TRBV28; j_call: TRBJ1-2; cdr3_length: 15; cdr3_nt: TGTGCCAGCACCCCGGGCAGGGAAGTTTACTATGGCTACACCTTC; cdr3_aa: CASTPGREVYYGYTF
clone_size: -; d_call: -; v_call: TRBV12-3/TRBV12-4; j_call: TRBJ1-1; cdr3_length: 12; cdr3_nt: TGTGCCAGCAGGCCACAGGGCCGTGAAGCTTTCTTT; cdr3_aa: CASRPQGREAFF
clone_size: few; d_call: TRBD1; v_call: TRBV29-1; j_call: TRBJ1-2; cdr3_length: 13; cdr3_nt: TGCAGCGTGACCGACAGGGAGAACTATGGCTACACCTTC; cdr3_aa: CSVTDRENYGYTF
clone_size: -; d_call: TRBD2; v_call: TRBV19; j_call: TRBJ2-3; cdr3_length: 15; cdr3_nt: TGTGCCAGTAGGGGACTAGCGAAAGCAGTAGATACGCAGTATTTT; cdr3_aa: CASRGLAKAVDTQYF
clone_size: -; d_call: TRBD1; v_call: TRBV4-1; j_call: TRBJ1-1; cdr3_length: 14; cdr3_nt: TGCGCCAGCAGCCAACCTGACAGGGGCACTGAAGCTTTCTTT; cdr3_aa: CASSQPDRGTEAFF
clone_size: -; d_call: -; v_call: TRBV7-8; j_call: TRBJ1-1; cdr3_length: 18; cdr3_nt: TGTGCCAGCAGCTTAGTGGCGGGGAGTTTCGGGGTAAACACTGAAGCTTTCTTT; cdr3_aa: CASSLVAGSFGVNTEAFF
clone_size: -; d_call: -; v_call: TRBV12-3/TRBV12-4; j_call: TRBJ1-3; cdr3_length: 13; cdr3_nt: TGTGCCAGCATTATCGACAGGGGAAACACCATATATTTT; cdr3_aa: CASIIDRGNTIYF
clone_size: -; d_call: -; v_call: TRBV7-2; j_call: TRBJ1-5; cdr3_length: 17; cdr3_nt: TGTGCCAGCAGCTTAGATAGGTCGGGGAAGGGCAATCAGCCCCAGCATTTT; cdr3_aa: CASSLDRSGKGNQPQHF
clone_size: -; d_call: -; v_call: TRBV6-1; j_call: TRBJ1-5; cdr3_length: 15; cdr3_nt: TGTGCCAGCAGTGAATATGGCAGGGGCGATCAGCCCCAGCATTTT; cdr3_aa: CASSEYGRGDQPQHF
clone_size: -; d_call: -; v_call: TRBV5-1; j_call: TRBJ2-1; cdr3_length: 17; cdr3_nt: TGCGCCAGCAGCCTCCAACCGGGAACGGGCTCCTACAATGAGCAGTTCTTC; cdr3_aa: CASSLQPGTGSYNEQFF
clone_size: -; d_call: TRBD1; v_call: TRBV7-7; j_call: TRBJ2-2; cdr3_length: 16; cdr3_nt: TGTGCTAGCAGCGCCCGACAGGGGAAAGGGAACGGGGAGCTGTTTTTT; cdr3_aa: CASSARQGKGNGELFF
clone_size: -; d_call: -; v_call: TRBV3-1/TRBV3-2; j_call: TRBJ1-1; cdr3_length: 12; cdr3_nt: TGTGCCAGCAGCCAGAGAGGACTTGAAGCTTTCTTT; cdr3_aa: CASSQRGLEAFF
clone_size: -; d_call: TRBD1; v_call: TRBV5-4; j_call: TRBJ1-6; cdr3_length: 19; cdr3_nt: TGTGCCAGCAGCCCCGGCGGGACAGCATCTTACCGGAGGGGATCACCCCTCCACTTT; cdr3_aa: CASSPGGTASYRRGSPLHF
clone_size: -; d_call: TRBD2; v_call: TRBV9; j_call: TRBJ2-3; cdr3_length: 16; cdr3_nt: TGTGCCAGCAGCCGAGGGGCGGGGGGTTTGACAGATACGCAGTATTTT; cdr3_aa: CASSRGAGGLTDTQYF
clone_size: -; d_call: -; v_call: TRBV18; j_call: TRBJ2-5; cdr3_length: 16; cdr3_nt: TGTGCCAGCTCACCGACATCCCCGGGGAACCAAGAGACCCAGTACTTC; cdr3_aa: CASSPTSPGNQETQYF
clone_size: -; d_call: TRBD1; v_call: TRBV18; j_call: TRBJ1-2; cdr3_length: 13; cdr3_nt: TGTGCCAGCTCACCAAACAGGGGAAGTGGCTACACCTTC; cdr3_aa: CASSPNRGSGYTF
clone_size: -; d_call: -; v_call: TRBV27; j_call: TRBJ2-2; cdr3_length: 13; cdr3_nt: TGTGCCAGCAGTTTAGGGAGAACCGGGGAGCTGTTTTTT; cdr3_aa: CASSLGRTGELFF
clone_size: -; d_call: TRBD2; v_call: TRBV5-1; j_call: TRBJ2-2; cdr3_length: 14; cdr3_nt: TGCGCCAGCAGCCCTCGGACTAGCGCCGGGGAGCTGTTTTTT; cdr3_aa: CASSPRTSAGELFF
clone_size: -; d_call: -; v_call: TRBV7-2; j_call: TRBJ2-5; cdr3_length: 15; cdr3_nt: TGTGCCAGCAGCTTCCAAGGACCAGGGATGAAGACCCAGTACTTC; cdr3_aa: CASSFQGPGMKTQYF
clone_size: -; d_call: -; v_call: TRBV20-1; j_call: TRBJ1-5; cdr3_length: 15; cdr3_nt: TGCAGTGCTAGTCCCGAGCAGAGGGGCAATCAGCCCCAGCATTTT; cdr3_aa: CSASPEQRGNQPQHF